What follows are 30 T cell receptor beta chains derived from one specimen sequenced in a study of human T cells and chemical hapten exposure (dated by TCRdb to the early 2020s). Libraries were prepared through RACE. TCRdb records NextSeq 500 as the sequencer. The raw public reads went through TCRdb reprocessing: fastp at Q25, MiXCR clone calling, in-frame beta chains kept. Rows are unified per CDR3 protein, each entry keeping the most common DNA and genes. The sample table contains tens of thousands of distinct CDR3 sequences; only one count was recorded for 8.5% of them. The top ten hold around 3% of the sample. This sample's time point label indicates: patch test 2, 6 weeks after DPC sensitization. Interpreted using the paper, the treatment or condition label stands for: therapeutic diphenylcyclopropenone sensitization with weekly scalp DPC. The sequencing used whole blood, collected in connection with sensitization to the hapten diphenylcyclopropenone (DPC). The receptors shown here come from a woman in her forties or fifties with alopecia areata. Some clones in this sample may be carry-over from other donors' samples.

This clonotype was seen at least ten times. This chain uses TRBV6-5 with TRBJ2-3; D gene ambiguous. V was trimmed by 6 bases and J by 1 base, leaving 14 bases between them. The CDR3 runs 15 residues. Germline V lookup: CDR1 MNHEY, CDR2 SVGAGI. CDR3 DNA sequence: TGTGCCAGCAGACCCCACGAGGATGGCACAGATACGCAGTATTTT. Translating it yields CASRPHEDGTDTQYF.

V and J are TRBV19 and TRBJ2-2, with TRBD2 identical over 7 bases. Germline CDR1 and CDR2: LNHDA and SQIVND (reference sequence). There are 15 residues in the CDR3. Trimming at V came to 5 bases and at J to 4 bases, leaving 7 bases not matched to a gene. The CDR3 reads CASSSGGRGTGELFF. In nucleotides, the CDR3 is TGTGCCAGTAGTTCCGGCGGGAGAGGCACCGGGGAGCTGTTTTTT.

The chain combines TRBV5-6 with TRBJ2-6, with D uncertain. This CDR3 region has 14 residues. The germline gives CDR1 SGHDT, CDR2 YYEEEE. V dropped 5 bases and J dropped 6 bases, with 12 bases sitting between them. As DNA, the CDR3 is TGTGCCAGCAGTTTTGCCTCTTTGGCCAACGTCCTGACTTTC. Translation: CASSFASLANVLTF.

This chain uses TRBV12-3 or TRBV12-4 with TRBJ2-7; tentatively, D is TRBD1 or TRBD2 (5 bases each). The length of the CDR3 is 14 residues. With 5 bases removed from V and 3 bases from J, the gap between germline ends came to 14 bases. In DNA form, the CDR3 reads TGTGCCAGCAGTCTAGGGACGGTGTTCTACGAGCAGTACTTC. Translated, it gives CASSLGTVFYEQYF.

This chain uses TRBV11-2 with TRBJ2-3; D gene unclear. The CDR3 loop spans 13 amino acids. CDR1 is SGHAT and CDR2 is FQNNGV in the germline V gene. V was pared by 5 bases and J by 5 bases, with 11 bases between. This CDR3 reads CASSALLGDTQYF. DNA for the CDR3: TGTGCCAGCAGCGCACTCCTGGGAGATACGCAGTATTTT.

This clonotype has a handful of counts. This chain joins TRBV3-1 and TRBJ2-3, with 10 bases that match TRBD1. There are 18 residues in the CDR3. V lost 3 bases, J lost 4 bases, and 13 bases stayed unmatched. Per the germline V gene, CDR1 is LGHDT and CDR2 is YNNKEL (reference sequence). This chain's CDR3 is CASSHLWTTGGESDTQYF. The CDR3 nucleotides read TGTGCCAGCAGCCATCTCTGGACGACAGGGGGCGAATCAGATACGCAGTATTTT.

This clonotype has just a few counts. The chain combines TRBV29-1 with TRBJ2-2; 7 bases are a match to TRBD1. With V trimmed by 8 bases and J by 5 bases, 5 bases remained unmatched. Looked up from germline, CDR1 is SQVTM and CDR2 is ANQGSEA. The CDR3 has 12 amino acids. CDR3 sequence reads: CSLRGQTGELFF. CDR3 nucleotides: TGCAGCCTGAGGGGGCAGACCGGGGAGCTGTTTTTT.

This clonotype occurred a few times. The V and J genes are TRBV19 and TRBJ2-3, with D perhaps matching TRBD2 (6 bases). CDR1 and CDR2 (germline): LNHDA, SQIVND (reference sequence). Trimming shortened V by 6 bases and J by 3 bases, and 13 bases separated the two germline ends. There are 14 residues in the CDR3. The CDR3 here is CASREGLPTDTQYF. For the CDR3, the DNA is TGTGCCAGTAGGGAGGGACTCCCTACAGATACGCAGTATTTT. Variable domain in full (rest from reference TRBV19 and TRBJ2-3): DGGITQSPKYLFRKEGQNVTLSCEQNLNHDAMYWYRQDPGQGLRLIYYSQIVNDFQKGDIAEGYSVSREKKESFPLTVTSAQKNPTAFYLCASREGLPTDTQYFGPGTRLTVL.

This clonotype showed up just a few times. The chain has TRBV5-4 and TRBJ2-3, with a possible D match to TRBD2 (5 bases). The germline CDR1 and CDR2 sequences are SGHNT and YYREEE (reference sequence). The CDR3 covers 18 residues. Trimming shortened V by 3 bases and J by 6 bases, and 26 bases separated the two germline ends. The CDR3 sequence: CASSSPARRATKEDTQYF. The CDR3 region has the DNA TGTGCCAGCAGCTCGCCCGCCCGGCGGGCTACAAAGGAGGATACGCAGTATTTT.

The chain links TRBV28 to TRBJ2-2; D is undetermined. CDR1 and CDR2 from the germline V gene are MDHEN and SYDVKM. The CDR3 has 11 residues. The germline V and J ends were trimmed by 5 bases and 7 bases, with 5 bases remaining between them. CDR3 in amino acids: CASSLLGELFF. CDR3 coding DNA: TGTGCCAGCAGTCTTCTCGGGGAGCTGTTTTTT.

The chain is built from TRBV11-2 and TRBJ1-1; 8 nucleotides line up with TRBD1. This CDR3 has 16 residues. Germline V gene sequence: CDR1 SGHAT, CDR2 FQNNGV. V gave up 4 bases and J gave up 1 base; unmatched junction bases: 8. In nucleotides, the CDR3 is TGTGCCAGCAGCTCTCGTCCCGGGACAGGGAACACTGAAGCTTTCTTT. It is translated as CASSSRPGTGNTEAFF.

The rearrangement links TRBV2 to TRBJ1-2; 7 positions agree with TRBD1. Looked up from germline, CDR1 is SNHLY and CDR2 is FYNNEI. Germline trimming cut 8 bases from V and 5 bases from J; bases unmatched to any gene: 5. The CDR3 covers 12 residues. DNA of the CDR3: TGTGCCAGCCCGCCGGGACAGTATGGCTACACCTTC. Amino acid sequence: CASPPGQYGYTF. The variable domain in full, completed from reference TRBV2 and TRBJ1-2, reads EPEVTQTPSHQVTQMGQEVILRCVPISNHLYFYWYRQILGQKVEFLVSFYNNEISEKSEIFDDQFSVERPDGSNFTLKIRSTKLEDSAMYFCASPPGQYGYTFGSGTRLTVV.

This clonotype was picked up many times. The genes are TRBV7-9 and TRBJ2-3; 11 bases are a match to TRBD2. The trim removed 4 bases at V and 2 bases at J, leaving 5 bases unmatched. The CDR3 spans 16 residues. CDR1 is SEHNR and CDR2 is FQNEAQ in the germline V gene (reference sequence). CDR3 nucleotides: TGTGCCAGCAGCTGGCGACTAGCGGGGATCACAGATACGCAGTATTTT. It encodes CASSWRLAGITDTQYF. The full variable domain, with the rest looked up from reference TRBV7-9 and TRBJ2-3, is DTGVSQNPRHKITKRGQNVTFRCDPISEHNRLYWYRQTLGQGPEFLTYFQNEAQLEKSRLLSDRFSAERPKGSFSTLEIQRTEQGDSAMYLCASSWRLAGITDTQYFGPGTRLTVL.

This clonotype was counted at least ten times. The V gene is TRBV19, the J gene TRBJ1-5; D perhaps matches TRBD1 (6 bases). Looked up from germline, CDR1 is LNHDA and CDR2 is SQIVND (reference sequence). The germline V and J ends were trimmed by 7 bases and 2 bases, with 15 bases remaining between them. The CDR3 loop spans 15 amino acids. CDR3 DNA sequence: TGTGCCAGTAAGGGGGTTAGTAAGGGCAATCAGCCCCAGCATTTT. Protein: CASKGVSKGNQPQHF. The whole variable domain, filled in from reference TRBV19 and TRBJ1-5, reads DGGITQSPKYLFRKEGQNVTLSCEQNLNHDAMYWYRQDPGQGLRLIYYSQIVNDFQKGDIAEGYSVSREKKESFPLTVTSAQKNPTAFYLCASKGVSKGNQPQHFGDGTRLSIL.

This clonotype was observed a few times. The chain employs TRBV29-1 and TRBJ2-2; D is uncertain. This CDR3 region has 12 residues. Germline assignment: CDR1 SQVTM and CDR2 ANQGSEA. V lost 5 bases, J lost 5 bases, and 9 bases lay in between. CDR3 DNA sequence: TGCAGCGTTTTCCAGGAGACCGGGGAGCTGTTTTTT. As protein: CSVFQETGELFF.

This clonotype was seen only a few times. The rearrangement joins TRBV29-1 to TRBJ2-3, with 9 bases aligning to TRBD2. The CDR3 runs 15 residues. The junction had 7 bases not matched to a gene; V was cut back by 2 bases and J by 4 bases. Germline loops: CDR1 SQVTM, CDR2 ANQGSEA. CDR3 coding DNA: TGCAGCGTTGAACCGGGACTAGCTAGTTCAGATACGCAGTATTTT. This sequence encodes CSVEPGLASSDTQYF.

This clonotype was counted many times. The chain couples TRBV6-5 to TRBJ1-6; D gene ambiguous. CDR1 is MNHEY, CDR2 SVGAGI, per germline. The CDR3 sequence is 13 residues long. The V end was cut by 5 bases, the J end by 9 bases, with 11 bases between. CDR3 loop: CASSPSPGSPLHF. Here the CDR3 DNA reads TGTGCCAGCAGTCCTAGTCCCGGTTCACCCCTCCACTTT.

This clonotype showed up many times. J is TRBJ1-6 and V is TRBV14; D perhaps matches TRBD1 (6 bases). CDR3 length: 15 residues. Germline V gene sequence: CDR1 SGHDN, CDR2 FVKESK. V lost 4 bases and J 5 bases, leaving 12 bases between the germline ends. The DNA for the CDR3 is TGTGCCAGCAGCCTTACGGACAGCCATAATTCACCCCTCCACTTT. This codes for CASSLTDSHNSPLHF.

This clonotype was counted at least ten times. The gene calls are TRBV6-1 and TRBJ2-1; 9 bases match TRBD1. This CDR3 is built from 16 residues. V dropped 3 bases and J dropped 6; count of bases not matched to a gene: 9. Germline CDR1 is MNHNS and CDR2 is SASEGT. The CDR3: CASSEGFGTGTNEQFF. CDR3 sequence (DNA): TGTGCCAGCAGTGAGGGGTTCGGGACAGGGACCAATGAGCAGTTCTTC.

This clonotype was recorded at least ten times. The chain employs TRBV11-2 and TRBJ1-1, with a weak D call TRBD1 (5 bases). The CDR3 covers 15 residues. The germline V and J ends were trimmed by 1 base and 2 bases, with 11 bases remaining between them. CDR1 SGHAT and CDR2 FQNNGV come from the germline V gene. The CDR3 here is CASSLGAGLNTEAFF. The CDR3 DNA sequence: TGTGCCAGCAGCTTAGGTGCGGGACTTAACACTGAAGCTTTCTTT.

This clonotype was found a few times. As DNA, the CDR3 is TGTGCCAGCAGTTCGGCGGGGAGGAATAAAAACATTCAGTACTTC. Its protein product is CASSSAGRNKNIQYF. V gene TRBV28 combines with J gene TRBJ2-4; possible D gene TRBD2, 6 bases. The germline CDR1 and CDR2 sequences are MDHEN and SYDVKM. This CDR3 comprises 15 residues. The ends were cut back, 4 bases at V and 4 bases at J, with 14 bases in the middle.

The V call is TRBV7-8, the J call TRBJ2-3; no clear D. Trimming left V 3 bases short and J 2 bases short, with 12 bases between. The CDR3 covers 15 residues. Per the germline V gene, CDR1 is SGHVS and CDR2 is FQNEAQ. CDR3 loop: CASSFPRLDTDTQYF. Here the CDR3 DNA reads TGTGCCAGCAGCTTTCCCCGGCTAGACACAGATACGCAGTATTTT.

This clonotype has more than one count but fewer than ten. This chain connects TRBV12-5 to TRBJ2-1, with D maybe TRBD2 (5 bases). Germline loops: CDR1 LGHNT, CDR2 FRNRAP. V gave up 0 bases and J gave up 12 bases, with 21 bases separating them. CDR3 size: 16 residues. This chain's CDR3 is CASGLVSFGGARVQFF. The CDR3 DNA sequence: TGTGCTAGTGGTTTGGTTTCATTTGGAGGAGCGAGGGTGCAGTTCTTC.

J is TRBJ2-3 and V is TRBV29-1; D call uncertain. V was clipped by 3 bases and J by 1 base, with 5 bases between them. CDR3 length: 12 amino acids. Germline CDR1 SQVTM, CDR2 ANQGSEA. The chain's CDR3 is CSVDIGTDTQYF. CDR3 DNA sequence: TGCAGCGTTGACATCGGCACAGATACGCAGTATTTT.

This clonotype was found many times. The V call is TRBV7-8, the J call TRBJ1-6, with D unresolved. This CDR3 has 16 residues. Germline CDR1 is SGHVS and CDR2 is FQNEAQ. The V end was cut by 0 bases, the J end by 5 bases, with 11 bases between. CDR3 in DNA: TGTGCCAGCAGCTTAGCCCCCAGCGGCCATAATTCACCCCTCCACTTT. It yields the protein CASSLAPSGHNSPLHF.

In this sample, this clonotype turned up many times. The chain is built from TRBV12-3 or TRBV12-4 and TRBJ2-3; the D gene could be TRBD1 or TRBD2 (5 bases each). The CDR3 sequence is 15 residues long. V lost 6 bases to trimming and J lost 4 bases, with 17 bases between them. The CDR3 nucleotides read TGTGCCAGCAGGCTAACCGGGACGGCGGCAGATACGCAGTATTTT. It yields the protein CASRLTGTAADTQYF.

This clonotype has ten or more counts. The genes are TRBV30 and TRBJ2-1; 8 positions match TRBD2. Looked up from germline, CDR1 is GTSNPN and CDR2 is SVGIG (reference sequence). The J segment lost 7 bases and the V segment lost 1 base, leaving 12 bases of the junction unmatched. CDR3 size: 16 residues. CDR3: CAWSGLSGSYKNEQFF. In DNA form, the CDR3 reads TGTGCCTGGAGTGGTCTCAGCGGGAGTTATAAGAATGAGCAGTTCTTC.

This clonotype appeared many times. The V gene is TRBV12-3 or TRBV12-4, the J gene TRBJ2-1, with TRBD1 matching 9 bases. V lost 5 bases to trimming and J lost 7 bases; unmatched junction nucleotides: 0. CDR3 length equals 12 residues. The CDR3 reads CASSGQGNEQFF. Here the CDR3 DNA reads TGTGCCAGCAGTGGACAGGGGAATGAGCAGTTCTTC.

V usage is TRBV6-5 and J usage is TRBJ2-7; D is perhaps TRBD1 or TRBD2 (6 bases each). CDR1 is MNHEY and CDR2 is SVGAGI in the germline V gene. V gave up 0 bases and J gave up 5 bases, with 14 bases separating them. The CDR3 is 15 residues long. The CDR3 here is CASSYSIRGGNEQYF. The CDR3 region has the DNA TGTGCCAGCAGTTACTCGATCAGGGGAGGAAACGAGCAGTACTTC.

This clonotype has ten or more counts. The chain joins TRBV28 to TRBJ1-6; possible D gene TRBD1, 6 bases. This CDR3 is built from 14 residues. V was pared by 2 bases and J by 16 bases, with 18 bases between. Per the germline V gene, CDR1 is MDHEN and CDR2 is SYDVKM. CDR3 in DNA: TGTGCCAGCAGTTTACAGGACAGAACCAATCCACTCCACTTT. Protein sequence: CASSLQDRTNPLHF.